The 4 T cell receptor beta chains below all came from one sample that was sequenced in a study of beta chain features in type 1 diabetes. Investigators reverse transcribed all isolated RNA, so they sequenced expressed TCRB transcripts. Only in-frame clones appear in the TCRdb table, and some are missing; sequencing was by immunoSEQ multiplex PCR. This table has more than 150,000 clones, more than 10% appearing once. Sequences were obtained from central memory CD4+ T cells from blood. The receptor set was obtained from a woman aged 18-29 years in good health.

The rearrangement uses TRBV29-1 and TRBJ1-2; 7 nucleotides agree with TRBD1. Germline CDR1 is SQVTM and CDR2 is ANQGSEA. The length of the CDR3 is 14 residues. With V trimmed by 5 bases and J by 1 base, 7 bases remained unmatched. The CDR3 region is CSVRGQIDNYGYTF. The DNA of the CDR3 is TGCAGCGTTCGGGGACAGATCGATAACTATGGCTACACCTTC.

The chain carries TRBV12-2 and TRBJ1-1; the D call in the table, TRBD1, was not verified against the DNA. TRBV12-2 is a recognized pseudogene. There are 18 residues in the CDR3. CDR3 region: CASRLRFQGTHMNTEAFF. CDR3 nucleotide sequence: TGTGCAAGTCGCCTACGATTCCAGGGGACCCATATGAACACTGAAGCTTTCTTT.

This clone turned up a few times. The chain uses TRBV7-2 and TRBJ2-7, with 8 bases identical to TRBD1. Germline V CDR1 and CDR2: SGHTA, FQGNSA. V was clipped by 5 bases and J by 6 bases; unmatched bases: 9. The CDR3 is made up of 14 amino acids. The CDR3 reads CASSRQGIYGEQYF. The CDR3 nucleotides are TGTGCCAGCAGCCGACAGGGGATCTACGGCGAGCAGTACTTC.

The chain couples TRBV30 to TRBJ1-5; 11 nucleotides match TRBD1. With 4 bases clipped from V and 6 bases from J, the junction kept 8 bases outside the gene matches. CDR3 length: 15 residues. Germline V gene data show CDR1 as GTSNPN and CDR2 as SVGIG (reference sequence). CDR3 amino acids: CAWTADRGRGQPQHF. The CDR3 DNA sequence: TGTGCCTGGACCGCGGACAGGGGGCGCGGTCAGCCCCAGCATTTT.